The 9 T cell receptor beta chains in this list originate from one sample, sequenced in a study of Graves' ophthalmopathy and Graves' hyperthyroidism. Amplified material comprised TCR beta CDR3 regions derived from RNA transcripts. An opening RT-PCR round employed HTBI primers and preceded a second-round multiplex PCR. One entry per CDR3 protein results from TCRdb running MiXCR on the multiplex PCR reads. The table lists around 670,000 distinct CDR3 sequences, roughly two fifths of them singletons. The sample taken for sequencing was peripheral blood. These receptor sequences come from an adult man with Graves' ophthalmopathy.

Points on this clonotype: One junction end disagrees with the germline gene, perhaps due to a read error. This chain uses TRBV29-1 with TRBJ1-2, with D uncertain. The CDR3 spans 12 residues. Looked up from germline, CDR1 is SQVTM and CDR2 is ANQGSEA. CDR3 bases: TGTGCCTGGAGTCTGAGAGGCGATGGCTACACCTTC. Amino acids: CAWSLRGDGYTF.

On this clonotype itself: Since the CDR3 does not end with the conserved phenylalanine or tryptophan, this likely comes from a read error. This rearrangement joins TRBV20-1 to TRBJ2-7, with 14 positions matching TRBD2. V shed 2 bases and J 3 bases; nucleotides not matched to a gene: 3. CDR3 length: 15 residues. Germline V CDR1 and CDR2: DFQATT, SNEGSKA (reference sequence). The CDR3 coding sequence is TGCAGTGCTAGACCGACTAGCGGGAGGGGCTACGAGCAGTACCTC. This codes for CSARPTSGRGYEQYL.

The gene calls are TRBV7-9 and TRBJ2-5, with 11 bases identical to TRBD2. V was clipped by 6 bases and J by 2 bases; unmatched bases: 5. This CDR3 has 15 residues. Germline CDR1 and CDR2: SEHNR and FQNEAQ (reference sequence). Written as DNA, the CDR3 is TGTGCCAGCAGTTGGGTAGCGGGGGGGCAAGAGACCCAGTACTTC. Amino acid sequence: CASSWVAGGQETQYF.

V and J are TRBV7-3 and TRBJ1-4; 7 bases are a match to TRBD1. CDR3 size: 15 residues. V gave up 3 bases and J gave up 5 bases; unmatched junction bases: 6. Per germline, CDR1 SGHTA and CDR2 FQGTGA. The DNA of the CDR3 is TGTGCCAGCAGCTTGACGGGACAGCCAAATGAAAAACTGTTTTTT. This sequence encodes CASSLTGQPNEKLFF.

This clonotype was recorded at least ten times. V and J are TRBV12-3 or TRBV12-4 and TRBJ1-4, with D possibly TRBD1 on 5 matching bases. V was clipped by 3 bases and J by 7 bases, with 12 bases between them. The CDR3 contains 14 residues. CDR3 sequence: CASSFAWTSEKLFF. CDR3 bases: TGTGCCAGCAGTTTCGCATGGACAAGTGAAAAACTGTTTTTT.

This clonotype was counted only a few times. The V gene is TRBV2, the J gene TRBJ2-5; the D gene is possibly TRBD1 (6 bases). The CDR3 is made up of 15 amino acids. V lost 5 bases and J 3 bases, leaving 16 bases between the germline ends. Germline CDR1 and CDR2: SNHLY and FYNNEI. CDR3 DNA sequence: TGTGCCAGCAGTCAGATTACAGGGAACGAAGAGACCCAGTACTTC. As protein: CASSQITGNEETQYF. The full variable domain, in which reference TRBV2 and TRBJ2-5 provide the parts outside the CDR3, is EPEVTQTPSHQVTQMGQEVILRCVPISNHLYFYWYRQILGQKVEFLVSFYNNEISEKSEIFDDQFSVERPDGSNFTLKIRSTKLEDSAMYFCASSQITGNEETQYFGPGTRLLVL.

V and J are TRBV20-1 and TRBJ2-3; the D call may be TRBD1 or TRBD2 (5 bases each). The V gene lost 5 bases and the J gene lost 3 bases, with 15 bases spanning the gap. CDR1 and CDR2 from the germline V gene are DFQATT and SNEGSKA (reference sequence). This CDR3 has 14 residues. CDR3 region: CSAPPQRGTDTQYF. CDR3 in DNA: TGCAGTGCTCCCCCCCAGAGGGGTACAGATACGCAGTATTTT.

This clonotype has at least ten counts. The rearrangement uses TRBV29-1 and TRBJ2-7, with D possibly being TRBD1 (5 bases). Trimming pared 3 bases from V and 6 bases from J, leaving 9 bases between. CDR3 size: 11 residues. CDR1 SQVTM and CDR2 ANQGSEA come from the germline V gene. In DNA form, the CDR3 reads TGCAGCGTTGAGGGGCCATCCGAGCAGTACTTC. Encoded protein: CSVEGPSEQYF.

The chain couples TRBV19 to TRBJ2-5; no clear D gene. The germline V and J ends were trimmed by 9 bases and 5 bases, with 25 bases remaining between them. Germline assignment: CDR1 LNHDA and CDR2 SQIVND (reference sequence). The CDR3 is made up of 16 amino acids. The CDR3 sequence: CASRPGYGSTGETQYF. The CDR3 bases are TGTGCCAGCCGTCCGGGTTACGGCAGCACCGGGGAGACCCAGTACTTC.